This TCR beta chain was recorded in a study of blood T cell repertoires in COVID-19. About the study: Samples taken during acute and convalescent COVID-19 were collected in the United States, Italy and Spain. Nucleic acid was either cDNA or gDNA, and it came from T cells, B-cell-depleted T cells, or PBMCs.

In the source study's methods: For nucleated cells, counts were estimated from reference gene primer amplification. Data came from immunoSEQ multiplex PCR; TCRdb stores just in-frame clones and leaves some out. V and J calls and clone size are given by that table; D and trimming were obtained from the DNA. This table holds approximately 120,000 clones, around three quarters found once. J lost 5 bases, V lost 6 bases, and 14 bases had no gene match. The CDR3 totals 18 residues. CDR1 and CDR2 (germline): MDHEN, SYDVKM. V is TRBV28 and J is TRBJ2-5; 14 nucleotides align to TRBD2. The clonotype originates from a human donor in a cohort sampled during active or convalescent COVID-19. The sample comprised peripheral blood. The CDR3 loop reads CASSTLGGLAGAIETQYF. The CDR3 nucleotides are TGTGCCAGCAGCACCTTGGGGGGACTAGCGGGAGCAATCGAGACCCAGTACTTC.